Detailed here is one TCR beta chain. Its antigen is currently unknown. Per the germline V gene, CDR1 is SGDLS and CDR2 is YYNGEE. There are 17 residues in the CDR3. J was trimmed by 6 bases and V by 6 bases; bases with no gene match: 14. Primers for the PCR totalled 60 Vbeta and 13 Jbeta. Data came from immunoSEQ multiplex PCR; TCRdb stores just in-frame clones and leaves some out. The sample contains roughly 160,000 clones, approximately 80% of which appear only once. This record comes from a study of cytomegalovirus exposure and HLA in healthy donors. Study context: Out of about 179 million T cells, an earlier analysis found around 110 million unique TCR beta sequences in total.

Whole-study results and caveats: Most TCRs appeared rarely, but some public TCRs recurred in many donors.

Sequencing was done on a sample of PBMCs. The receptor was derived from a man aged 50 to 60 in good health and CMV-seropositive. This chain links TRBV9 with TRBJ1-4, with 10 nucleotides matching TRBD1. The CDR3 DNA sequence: TGTGCCAGCACCCCTGGAGGCTCCGGGACAGGGGATGAAAAACTGTTTTTT. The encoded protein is CASTPGGSGTGDEKLFF. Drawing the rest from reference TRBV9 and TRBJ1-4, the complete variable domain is DSGVTQTPKHLITATGQRVTLRCSPRSGDLSVYWYQQSLDQGLQFLIQYYNGEERAKGNILERFSAQQFPDLHSELNLSSLELGDSALYFCASTPGGSGTGDEKLFFGSGTQLSVL.